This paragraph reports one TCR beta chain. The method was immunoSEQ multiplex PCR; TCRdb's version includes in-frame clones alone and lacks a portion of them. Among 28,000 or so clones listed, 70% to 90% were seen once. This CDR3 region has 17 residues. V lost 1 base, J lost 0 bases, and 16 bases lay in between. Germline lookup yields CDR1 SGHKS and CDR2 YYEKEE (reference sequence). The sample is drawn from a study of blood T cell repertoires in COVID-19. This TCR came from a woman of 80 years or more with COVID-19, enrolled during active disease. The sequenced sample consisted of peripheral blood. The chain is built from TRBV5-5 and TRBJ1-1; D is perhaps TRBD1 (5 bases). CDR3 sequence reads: CASSLLGVGGMNTEAFF. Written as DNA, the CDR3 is TGTGCCAGCAGCTTGTTAGGGGTAGGCGGAATGAACACTGAAGCTTTCTTT.